Below are 18 T cell receptor beta chains sequenced from a single sample in a study of blood T cell repertoires in COVID-19. Sequencing was performed with immunoSEQ multiplex PCR; in TCRdb, only in-frame clones are kept and a portion is missing. The repertoire includes about 200,000 clones, 80% to 85% of them detected once, and around 7% sits in the top ten. The specimen sequenced was PBMCs or T cells enriched from blood (not recorded which). All receptors derive from a man aged 35 to 55 who had recovered from COVID-19.

V and J are TRBV4-2 and TRBJ2-3; unclear D gene. The V gene lost 0 bases and the J gene lost 0 bases, with 16 bases spanning the gap. The CDR3 is made up of 18 amino acids. The V gene's germline CDR1 is LGHNA and CDR2 YNFKEQ. This chain's CDR3 is CASSQELARWSSTDTQYF. The CDR3 DNA follows: TGTGCCAGCAGCCAAGAACTGGCGCGGTGGTCTAGCACAGATACGCAGTATTTT.

This chain links TRBV6-5 with TRBJ1-5, with 8 bases that match TRBD1. This CDR3 contains 16 residues. Germline V CDR1 and CDR2: MNHEY, SVGAGI. V shed 0 bases and J 6 bases; nucleotides not matched to a gene: 7. CDR3 nucleotides: TGTGCCAGCAGTTACTCGAGCAGGGGGCCTATTCAGCCCCAGCATTTT. It codes for CASSYSSRGPIQPQHF.

V usage is TRBV7-8 and J usage is TRBJ2-2; 10 bases are a match to TRBD1. Germline values: CDR1 SGHVS, CDR2 FQNEAQ. The CDR3 extends over 16 amino acids. V lost 5 bases to trimming and J lost 5 bases; unmatched junction nucleotides: 8. CDR3 in amino acids: CASSQTGGEVTGELFF. CDR3 bases: TGTGCCAGCAGCCAGACAGGGGGCGAAGTGACCGGGGAGCTGTTTTTT. Combining the CDR3 with reference TRBV7-8 and TRBJ2-2 gives the whole variable domain GAGVSQSPRYKVAKRGQDVALRCDPISGHVSLFWYQQALGQGPEFLTYFQNEAQLDKSGLPSDRFFAERPEGSVSTLKIQRTQQEDSAVYLCASSQTGGEVTGELFFGEGSRLTVL.

The V and J genes are TRBV5-1 and TRBJ2-7; the D gene is possibly TRBD2 (5 bases). The germline V and J ends were trimmed by 0 bases and 4 bases, with 14 bases remaining between them. The CDR3 totals 15 residues. From germline, CDR1 is SGHRS and CDR2 YFSETQ. The CDR3 DNA follows: TGCGCCAGCAGCTTGGTCAAATCTTCGGGATACGAGCAGTACTTC. Amino acids: CASSLVKSSGYEQYF.

The CDR3 protein is CATSRLTGEQPQHF. For the CDR3, the DNA is TGTGCCACCAGCAGACTAACAGGGGAACAGCCCCAGCATTTT. V gene TRBV15 combines with J gene TRBJ1-5, with 7 bases lining up with TRBD1. Germline CDR1 reads LNHNV; CDR2 reads YYDKDF (reference sequence). V lost 2 bases and J lost 7; bases outside the gene matches: 5. This CDR3 is 14 amino acids long.

Concerning this clone: Its ends do not fully match the called genes, so a read error is possible. The CDR3 is CASSIAHDSGSNGKLFF. The CDR3 bases are TGTGCCAGTAGTATAGCACATGACAGTGGCTCGAATGGAAAACTGTTTTTT. The chain uses TRBV19 and TRBJ1-4; perhaps TRBD1 as D (5 bases). This CDR3 region has 17 residues. Germline lookup yields CDR1 LNHDA and CDR2 SQIVND (reference sequence).

J is TRBJ1-2 and V is TRBV5-5; D not resolved. Trimming removed 5 bases at V and 2 bases at J, with 7 bases between. The CDR3 runs 12 residues. Germline assignment: CDR1 SGHKS and CDR2 YYEKEE (reference sequence). For the CDR3, the DNA is TGTGCCAGCAGGTCCCGGAACTATGGCTACACCTTC. Residues: CASRSRNYGYTF.

This chain joins TRBV7-9 and TRBJ1-1; possible D gene TRBD1, 6 bases. CDR3 length: 12 amino acids. Per the germline V gene, CDR1 is SEHNR and CDR2 is FQNEAQ (reference sequence). Trimming left V 5 bases short and J 8 bases short, with 12 bases between. DNA for the CDR3: TGTGCCAGCAGCCTGGGGGCTGAAGAAGCTTTCTTT. Residues: CASSLGAEEAFF.

The V call is TRBV28, the J call TRBJ1-2, with D perhaps matching TRBD1 (5 bases). Germline V gene data show CDR1 as MDHEN and CDR2 as SYDVKM. There are 13 residues in the CDR3. Trimming left V 5 bases short and J 7 bases short, with 14 bases between. The CDR3 here is CASSPNQGRGYTF. The CDR3 DNA follows: TGTGCCAGCAGTCCTAATCAGGGTCGTGGCTACACCTTC.

The rearrangement joins TRBV27 to TRBJ1-6, with 9 bases aligning to TRBD1. V lost 4 bases and J lost 8; bases outside the gene matches: 6. The CDR3 has 15 residues. CDR1 is MNHEY, CDR2 SMNVEV, per germline (reference sequence). CDR3: CASSSDRGVYSPLHF. The CDR3 DNA follows: TGTGCCAGCAGTTCGGACAGGGGAGTGTATTCACCCCTCCACTTT.

This clone showed up just a few times. The V and J genes are TRBV19 and TRBJ1-5; 7 nucleotides match TRBD1. Germline V lookup: CDR1 LNHDA, CDR2 SQIVND (reference sequence). V lost 3 bases to trimming and J lost 1 base; unmatched junction nucleotides: 6. CDR3 length equals 16 residues. The CDR3 sequence: CASSIRDRISNQPQHF. The DNA for the CDR3 is TGTGCCAGTAGTATCCGGGACAGAATCAGCAATCAGCCCCAGCATTTT.

This chain joins TRBV29-1 and TRBJ1-3, with D unresolved. V was pared by 4 bases and J by 4 bases, with 11 bases between. This CDR3 has 13 residues. Germline loops: CDR1 SQVTM, CDR2 ANQGSEA. CDR3 amino acids: CSVVEGAGNTIYF. In nucleotides, the CDR3 is TGCAGCGTTGTAGAAGGAGCCGGAAACACCATATATTTT.

The CDR3 DNA sequence: TGTGCCAGCATGAGGCTAGCGGGGATTGAGCAGTTCTTC. Protein: CASMRLAGIEQFF. This sequence joins TRBV2 and TRBJ2-1, with 9 bases lining up with TRBD2. CDR3 size: 13 residues. The ends lost 7 bases at V and 9 bases at J; junction bases unmatched: 7. Per germline, CDR1 SNHLY and CDR2 FYNNEI.

The chain recombines TRBV5-1 with TRBJ2-1, with 9 bases aligning to TRBD1. The CDR3 is 15 amino acids. V trimming: 4 bases; J trimming: 10 bases; junction bases outside the gene matches: 12. The germline CDR1 and CDR2 sequences are SGHRS and YFSETQ. The CDR3 DNA is TGCGCCAGCAGCCCCCGGGACAGGGCTACTGGGGAGCAGTTCTTC. Translating gives CASSPRDRATGEQFF.

J is TRBJ2-7 and V is TRBV4-1, with 10 bases that match TRBD1. The germline CDR1 and CDR2 sequences are MGHRA and YSYEKL. The length of the CDR3 is 14 residues. The V segment lost 4 bases and the J segment 4 bases; nucleotides outside the gene matches: 4. CDR3: CASSRGTGDYEQYF. The CDR3 DNA is TGCGCCAGCAGCCGTGGGACAGGGGATTACGAGCAGTACTTC.

The chain employs TRBV5-5 and TRBJ1-6; D is unresolved. Germline V gives CDR1 SGHKS, CDR2 YYEKEE (reference sequence). The V end was cut by 0 bases, the J end by 6 bases, with 13 bases between. The CDR3 covers 16 residues. In DNA, the CDR3 is TGTGCCAGCAGCTTGGACTACGGTTCCGGTAATTCACCCCTCCACTTT. It codes for CASSLDYGSGNSPLHF.

The rearrangement links TRBV7-9 to TRBJ2-3; no clear D. V was pared by 5 bases and J by 2 bases, with 2 bases between. The CDR3 is 11 amino acids. Germline CDR1 reads SEHNR; CDR2 reads FQNEAQ (reference sequence). This CDR3 reads CASSLTDTQYF. The CDR3 DNA follows: TGTGCCAGCAGCCTCACAGATACGCAGTATTTT. The full variable domain, rest sourced from reference TRBV7-9 and TRBJ2-3, is DTGVSQNPRHKITKRGQNVTFRCDPISEHNRLYWYRQTLGQGPEFLTYFQNEAQLEKSRLLSDRFSAERPKGSFSTLEIQRTEQGDSAMYLCASSLTDTQYFGPGTRLTVL.

V is TRBV2 and J is TRBJ2-1, with TRBD1 matching over 11 bases. Germline V gene data show CDR1 as SNHLY and CDR2 as FYNNEI. The ends lost 6 bases at V and 7 bases at J; junction bases unmatched: 8. The CDR3 totals 15 residues. CDR3 DNA: TGTGCCAGCAGCCCCGGGACAGGGGGTCGGAATGAGCAGTTCTTC. Its protein product is CASSPGTGGRNEQFF.